The TCR beta chain described here comes from a study of OX40 agonist ivuxolimab in advanced cancers. Autoimmune disease history or systemic immunosuppression disqualified patients. Study-level results: CD4+ and CD8+ blood T cells expanded clonally by week 6 at 0.1 to 3.0 mg/kg.

TCRdb's table, derived via immunoSEQ multiplex PCR, lists solely in-frame clones and lacks some. The data show some 74,000 clones, roughly 88% seen once. Trimming removed 2 bases at V and 7 bases at J, with 14 bases between. Germline V gives CDR1 LNHDA, CDR2 SQIVND (reference sequence). The CDR3 totals 14 residues. Turning to this clone: Its specificity is not known.

The gene calls are TRBV19 and TRBJ2-5; D is possibly TRBD2 (6 bases). This sequence originates from an adult with an advanced solid tumor such as melanoma, head and neck, liver or kidney cancer. Sequences were derived from CD4+ or CD8+ T cells sorted from blood, sampled in a trial of the OX40 agonist ivuxolimab. CDR3 nucleotides: TGTGCCAGTAGTATAAGGACACCCGGGGGGACCCAGTACTTC. This gives the protein CASSIRTPGGTQYF.